These T cell receptor beta chains were read from a single sample in a study of blood T cell repertoires in COVID-19. Sequencing was performed with immunoSEQ multiplex PCR; in TCRdb, only in-frame clones are kept and a portion is missing. The sample has around 240,000 clones, 70% to 85% seen once. The sample comprised peripheral blood. Receptor source: a woman at least 80 years old with acute or convalescent COVID-19. CDR3s include the opening cysteine and the closing phenylalanine or tryptophan. Fields, in order: V gene, clone size, J gene, D gene, CDR3 length, CDR3 DNA, CDR3 protein. A D gene is named only where the DNA matches it firmly. A clone size is listed for some rows: how often the clone was seen (once, few, many), or a class if it is expanded.

TRBV5-6	.	TRBJ1-2	TRBD1	13	TGTGCCAGCAGCTCGACAGGGAACTATGGCTACACCTTC	CASSSTGNYGYTF
TRBV2	.	TRBJ2-7	TRBD1	14	TGTGCCAGCATAGGGGGGACAGGGGGCGGAGAGCAGTACTTC	CASIGGTGGGEQYF
TRBV9	.	TRBJ2-3	TRBD2	17	TGTGCCAGCAGCGTAGTATCTAGCGGCCTCTCCCGGGATACGCAGTATTTT	CASSVVSSGLSRDTQYF
TRBV5-6	few	TRBJ2-7	.	12	TGTGCCAGCAGTTACATTTCCTACGAGCAGTACTTC	CASSYISYEQYF
TRBV6-5	.	TRBJ1-1	TRBD1	14	TGTGCCAGCACCCCGGGGACAGGGAACACTGAAGCTTTCTTT	CASTPGTGNTEAFF
TRBV5-4	.	TRBJ1-2	TRBD1	14	TGTGCCAGCAGCCCTATAGGACAGGGACGAGGCTACACCTTC	CASSPIGQGRGYTF
TRBV7-9	.	TRBJ2-7	TRBD1	15	TGTGCCAGCAGCCTGCCTACAGGGGGCCCCTACGAGCAGTACTTC	CASSLPTGGPYEQYF
TRBV5-5	.	TRBJ2-3	.	14	TGTGCCAGCAGCTTGAGAGGGAGCACAGATACGCAGTATTTT	CASSLRGSTDTQYF
TRBV4-2	.	TRBJ2-1	TRBD2	16	TGTGCCAGCAGCCAACCCGGGGGACTAGCCTACAATGAGCAGTTCTTC	CASSQPGGLAYNEQFF
TRBV4-3	.	TRBJ2-5	.	17	TGCGCCAGCAGCCAAAGGGGTCCAGGGGATGGGCAAGAGACCCAGTACTTC	CASSQRGPGDGQETQYF
TRBV5-8	few	TRBJ2-7	TRBD2	15	TGTGCCAGCAGCCCCTCCTTAGCGGGAGCGGCCGAGCAGTACTTC	CASSPSLAGAAEQYF
TRBV5-4	.	TRBJ1-2	TRBD1	15	TGTGCCAGCAGCTTGGCGGACAGGGGGCGTAGGGGCTACACCTTC	CASSLADRGRRGYTF